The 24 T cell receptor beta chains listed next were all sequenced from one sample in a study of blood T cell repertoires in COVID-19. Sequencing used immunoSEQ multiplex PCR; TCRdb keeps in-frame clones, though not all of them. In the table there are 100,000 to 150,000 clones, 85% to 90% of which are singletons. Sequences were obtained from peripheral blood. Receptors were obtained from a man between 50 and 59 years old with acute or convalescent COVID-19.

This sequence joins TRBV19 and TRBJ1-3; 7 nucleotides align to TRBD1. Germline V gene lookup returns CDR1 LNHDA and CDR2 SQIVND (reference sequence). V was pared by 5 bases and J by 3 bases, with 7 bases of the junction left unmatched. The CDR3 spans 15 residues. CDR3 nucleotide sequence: TGTGCCAGTAGTGCAGCTCACAGGGGTGGAAACACCATATATTTT. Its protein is CASSAAHRGGNTIYF. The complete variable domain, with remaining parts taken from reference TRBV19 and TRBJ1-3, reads DGGITQSPKYLFRKEGQNVTLSCEQNLNHDAMYWYRQDPGQGLRLIYYSQIVNDFQKGDIAEGYSVSREKKESFPLTVTSAQKNPTAFYLCASSAAHRGGNTIYFGEGSWLTVV.

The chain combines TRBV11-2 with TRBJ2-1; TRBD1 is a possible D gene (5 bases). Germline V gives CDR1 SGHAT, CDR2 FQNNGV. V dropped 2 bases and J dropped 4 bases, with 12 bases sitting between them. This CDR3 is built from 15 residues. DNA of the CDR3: TGTGCCAGCAGCTTAAAGGGGATGGGGTACAATGAGCAGTTCTTC. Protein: CASSLKGMGYNEQFF.

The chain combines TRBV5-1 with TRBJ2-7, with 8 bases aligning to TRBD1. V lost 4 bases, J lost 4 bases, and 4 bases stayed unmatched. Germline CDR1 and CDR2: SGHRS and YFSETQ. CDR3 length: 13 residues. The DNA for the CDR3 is TGCGCCAGCAGCAATACAGGGGGGTACGAGCAGTACTTC. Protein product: CASSNTGGYEQYF. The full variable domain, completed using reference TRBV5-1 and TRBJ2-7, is KAGVTQTPRYLIKTRGQQVTLSCSPISGHRSVSWYQQTPGQGLQFLFEYFSETQRNKGNFPGRFSGRQFSNSRSEMNVSTLELGDSALYLCASSNTGGYEQYFGPGTRLTVT.

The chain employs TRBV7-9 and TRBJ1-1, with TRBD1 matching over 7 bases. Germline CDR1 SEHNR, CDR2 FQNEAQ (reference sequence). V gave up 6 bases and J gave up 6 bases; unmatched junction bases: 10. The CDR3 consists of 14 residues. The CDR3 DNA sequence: TGTGCCAGCAGTCTGGACAGGACAAAGTCTGAAGCTTTCTTT. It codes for CASSLDRTKSEAFF.

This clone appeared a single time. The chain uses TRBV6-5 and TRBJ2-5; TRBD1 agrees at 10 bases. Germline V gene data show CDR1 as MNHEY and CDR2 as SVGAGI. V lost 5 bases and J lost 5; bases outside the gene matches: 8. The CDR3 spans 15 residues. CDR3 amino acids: CASSITWTGGETQYF. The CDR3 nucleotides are TGTGCCAGCAGTATTACCTGGACAGGGGGGGAGACCCAGTACTTC.

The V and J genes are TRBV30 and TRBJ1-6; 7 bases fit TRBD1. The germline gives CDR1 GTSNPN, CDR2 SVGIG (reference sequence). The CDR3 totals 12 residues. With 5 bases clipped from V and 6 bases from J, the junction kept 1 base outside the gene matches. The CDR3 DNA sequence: TGTGCCTGGGACAGGGTTAATTCACCCCTCCACTTT. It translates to CAWDRVNSPLHF.

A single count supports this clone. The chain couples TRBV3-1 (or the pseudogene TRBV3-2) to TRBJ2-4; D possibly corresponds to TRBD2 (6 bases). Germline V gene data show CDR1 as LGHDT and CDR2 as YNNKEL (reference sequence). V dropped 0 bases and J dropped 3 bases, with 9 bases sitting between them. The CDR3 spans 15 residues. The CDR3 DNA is TGTGCCAGCAGCCAAGATAGGGGACTCAAAAACATTCAGTACTTC. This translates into CASSQDRGLKNIQYF.

The CDR3 region is CASRRGTGVYEQYF. The DNA of the CDR3 is TGTGCCAGCAGAAGGGGGACAGGGGTATACGAGCAGTACTTC. The chain joins TRBV28 to TRBJ2-7; 10 positions agree with TRBD1. V lost 6 bases to trimming and J lost 4 bases; unmatched junction nucleotides: 6. The CDR3 covers 14 residues. The V gene's germline CDR1 is MDHEN and CDR2 SYDVKM.

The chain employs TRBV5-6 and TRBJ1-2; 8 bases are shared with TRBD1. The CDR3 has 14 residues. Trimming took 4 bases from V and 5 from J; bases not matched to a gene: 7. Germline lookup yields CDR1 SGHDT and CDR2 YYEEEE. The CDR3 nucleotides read TGTGCCAGCAGCCCAGGGACAGGAGGGTATGGCTACACCTTC. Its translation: CASSPGTGGYGYTF.

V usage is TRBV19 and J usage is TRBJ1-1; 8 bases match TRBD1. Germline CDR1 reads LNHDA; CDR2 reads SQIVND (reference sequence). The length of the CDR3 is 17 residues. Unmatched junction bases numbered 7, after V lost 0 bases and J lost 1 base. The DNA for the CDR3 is TGTGCCAGTAGTATAGATCGGCGACAGGGGCGGAACACTGAAGCTTTCTTT. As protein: CASSIDRRQGRNTEAFF.

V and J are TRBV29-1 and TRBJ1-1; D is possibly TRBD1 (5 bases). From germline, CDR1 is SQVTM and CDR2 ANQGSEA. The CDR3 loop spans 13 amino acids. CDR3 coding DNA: TGCACAAGCCGAAGGGGAATTGGGACTGAAGCTTTCTTT. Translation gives CTSRRGIGTEAFF.

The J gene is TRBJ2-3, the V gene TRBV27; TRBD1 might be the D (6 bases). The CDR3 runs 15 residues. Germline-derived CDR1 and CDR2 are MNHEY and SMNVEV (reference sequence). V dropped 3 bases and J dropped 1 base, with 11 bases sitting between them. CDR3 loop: CASSLGAFRTDTQYF. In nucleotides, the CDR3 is TGTGCCAGCAGTTTGGGGGCCTTTCGCACAGATACGCAGTATTTT.

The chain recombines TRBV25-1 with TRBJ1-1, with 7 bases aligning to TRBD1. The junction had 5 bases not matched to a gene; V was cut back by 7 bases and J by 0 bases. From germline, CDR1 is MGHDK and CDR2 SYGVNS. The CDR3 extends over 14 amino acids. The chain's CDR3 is CASNRQGMNTEAFF. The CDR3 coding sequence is TGTGCCAGCAATCGACAGGGAATGAACACTGAAGCTTTCTTT. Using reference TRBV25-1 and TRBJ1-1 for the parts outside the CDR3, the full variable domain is EADIYQTPRYLVIGTGKKITLECSQTMGHDKMYWYQQDPGMELHLIHYSYGVNSTEKGDLSSESTVSRIRTEHFPLTLESARPSHTSQYLCASNRQGMNTEAFFGQGTRLTVV.

CDR3 sequence: CASSRDGYGEQYF. The CDR3 DNA reads as TGTGCCAGCAGCCGAGACGGGTACGGCGAGCAGTACTTC. This chain connects TRBV14 to TRBJ2-7, with no clear D. Germline CDR1 SGHDN, CDR2 FVKESK. The CDR3 is 13 residues long. The ends were cut back, 4 bases at V and 6 bases at J, with 13 bases in the middle. The full variable domain, its missing parts supplied by reference TRBV14 and TRBJ2-7, is EAGVTQFPSHSVIEKGQTVTLRCDPISGHDNLYWYRRVMGKEIKFLLHFVKESKQDESGMPNNRFLAERTGGTYSTLKVQPAELEDSGVYFCASSRDGYGEQYFGPGTRLTVT.

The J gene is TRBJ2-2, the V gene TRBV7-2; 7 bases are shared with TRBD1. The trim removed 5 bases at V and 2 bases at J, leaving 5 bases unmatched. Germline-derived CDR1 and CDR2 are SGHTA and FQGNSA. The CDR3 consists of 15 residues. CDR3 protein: CASSMGTANTGELFF. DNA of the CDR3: TGTGCCAGCAGCATGGGGACAGCAAACACCGGGGAGCTGTTTTTT. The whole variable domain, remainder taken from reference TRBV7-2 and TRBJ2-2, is GAGVSQSPSNKVTEKGKDVELRCDPISGHTALYWYRQSLGQGLEFLIYFQGNSAPDKSGLPSDRFSAERTGGSVSTLTIQRTQQEDSAVYLCASSMGTANTGELFFGEGSRLTVL.

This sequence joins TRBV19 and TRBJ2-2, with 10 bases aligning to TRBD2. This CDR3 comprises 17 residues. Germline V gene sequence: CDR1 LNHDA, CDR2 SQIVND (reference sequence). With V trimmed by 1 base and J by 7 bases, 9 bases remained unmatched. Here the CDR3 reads CASSIVGLAGVIGELFF. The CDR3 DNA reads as TGTGCCAGTAGTATAGTTGGGCTAGCGGGAGTAATCGGGGAGCTGTTTTTT.

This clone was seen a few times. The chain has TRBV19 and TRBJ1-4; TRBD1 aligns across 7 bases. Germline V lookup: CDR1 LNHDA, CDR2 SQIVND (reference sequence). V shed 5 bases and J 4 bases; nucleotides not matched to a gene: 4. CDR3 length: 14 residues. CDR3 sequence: CASSADRFNEKLFF. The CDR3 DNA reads TGTGCCAGTAGTGCGGACAGGTTTAATGAAAAACTGTTTTTT. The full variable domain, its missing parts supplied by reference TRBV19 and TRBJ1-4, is DGGITQSPKYLFRKEGQNVTLSCEQNLNHDAMYWYRQDPGQGLRLIYYSQIVNDFQKGDIAEGYSVSREKKESFPLTVTSAQKNPTAFYLCASSADRFNEKLFFGSGTQLSVL.

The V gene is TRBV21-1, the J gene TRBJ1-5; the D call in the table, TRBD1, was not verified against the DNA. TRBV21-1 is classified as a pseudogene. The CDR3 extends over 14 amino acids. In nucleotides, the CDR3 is TGTGCCAGCAGGACAGGGGGCGGCAATCAGCCCCAGCATTTT. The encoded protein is CASRTGGGNQPQHF.

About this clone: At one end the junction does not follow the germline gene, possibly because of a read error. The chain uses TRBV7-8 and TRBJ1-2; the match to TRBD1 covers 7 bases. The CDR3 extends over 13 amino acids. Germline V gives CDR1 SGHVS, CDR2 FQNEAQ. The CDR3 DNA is TGTGCCAGCAGTTTAGGGGGCAACTATGGCTACACCTTC. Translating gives CASSLGGNYGYTF. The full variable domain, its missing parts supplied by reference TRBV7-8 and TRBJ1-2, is GAGVSQSPRYKVAKRGQDVALRCDPISGHVSLFWYQQALGQGPEFLTYFQNEAQLDKSGLPSDRFFAERPEGSVSTLKIQRTQQEDSAVYLCASSLGGNYGYTFGSGTRLTVV.

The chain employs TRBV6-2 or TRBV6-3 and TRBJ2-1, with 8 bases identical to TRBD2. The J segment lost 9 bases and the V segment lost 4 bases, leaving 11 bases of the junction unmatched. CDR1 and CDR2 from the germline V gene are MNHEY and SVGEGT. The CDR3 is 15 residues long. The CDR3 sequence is CASSLREGLSSEQFF. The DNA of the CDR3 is TGTGCCAGCAGTTTACGGGAGGGCCTCTCCAGTGAGCAGTTCTTC.

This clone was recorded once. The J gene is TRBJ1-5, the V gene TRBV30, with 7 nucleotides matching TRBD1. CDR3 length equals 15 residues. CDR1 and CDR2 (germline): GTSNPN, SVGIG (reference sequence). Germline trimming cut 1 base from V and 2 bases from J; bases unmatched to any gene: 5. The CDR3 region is CAWSEGALRNQPQHF. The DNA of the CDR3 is TGTGCCTGGAGTGAGGGGGCGCTTCGCAATCAGCCCCAGCATTTT.

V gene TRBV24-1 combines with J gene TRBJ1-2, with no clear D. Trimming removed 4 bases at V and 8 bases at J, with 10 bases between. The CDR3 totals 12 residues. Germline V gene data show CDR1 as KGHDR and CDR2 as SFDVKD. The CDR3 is CATSDVGGGYTF. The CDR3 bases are TGTGCCACCAGTGACGTAGGAGGGGGCTACACCTTC.

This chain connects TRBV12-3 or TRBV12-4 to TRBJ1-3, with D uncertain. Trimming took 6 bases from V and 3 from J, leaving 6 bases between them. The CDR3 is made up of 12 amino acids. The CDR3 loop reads CASRLHGNTIYF. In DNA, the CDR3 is TGTGCCAGCAGGTTACATGGAAACACCATATATTTT.

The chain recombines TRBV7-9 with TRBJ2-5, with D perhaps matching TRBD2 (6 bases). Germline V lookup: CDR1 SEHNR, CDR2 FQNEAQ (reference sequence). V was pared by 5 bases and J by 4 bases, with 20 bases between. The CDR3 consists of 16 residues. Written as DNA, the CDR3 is TGTGCCAGCAGCCCCCGCGGGGCCCTCTCTAGAGAGACCCAGTACTTC. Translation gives CASSPRGALSRETQYF.